This passage covers 21 T cell receptor beta chains from one sample sequenced in a study of T cell responses to AZD1222 COVID-19 vaccine. Method: immunoSEQ multiplex PCR; TCRdb's copy keeps in-frame clones and lacks some. Counted here are approximately 130,000 clones, more than 65% occurring once; the ten biggest clones make up approximately 26%. Sequenced material: peripheral blood, taken 28 days after the second AZD1222 dose. The receptors derive from an adult who received the AZD1222 COVID-19 vaccine.

The chain couples TRBV19 to TRBJ2-1; TRBD1 or TRBD2 may be the D gene (5 bases each). This CDR3 has 17 amino acids. V was pared by 9 bases and J by 2 bases, with 23 bases between. Germline CDR1 is LNHDA and CDR2 is SQIVND (reference sequence). The CDR3 here is CASRSAEFPGPYNEQFF. The CDR3 region has the DNA TGTGCCAGCCGCTCGGCCGAGTTTCCGGGACCCTACAATGAGCAGTTCTTC.

The CDR3, as DNA: TGTGCCAGCAGAGCTGGACAGTCCGGGGAGCTGTTTTTT. Translation: CASRAGQSGELFF. The chain uses TRBV5-4 and TRBJ2-2, with a weak D call TRBD1 (6 bases). Trimming removed 5 bases from V and 6 bases from J, with 11 bases in between. Germline V gene lookup returns CDR1 SGHNT and CDR2 YYREEE (reference sequence). CDR3 length equals 13 residues.

This chain joins TRBV28 and TRBJ1-2; a weak D match, TRBD1 (5 bases). The germline CDR1 and CDR2 sequences are MDHEN and SYDVKM. The CDR3 length is 12 residues. Between the trimmed V and J ends, which lost 3 bases and 8 bases, there was a span of 10 bases. This CDR3 reads CASSLTAGGYTF. The CDR3 DNA sequence: TGTGCCAGCAGTTTGACAGCCGGAGGCTACACCTTC.

V and J are TRBV5-1 and TRBJ1-1; D is uncertain. CDR1 is SGHRS and CDR2 is YFSETQ in the germline V gene. This CDR3 region has 14 residues. Trimming stripped 3 bases from V and 2 bases from J, with 11 bases between. The CDR3 DNA reads as TGCGCCAGCAGCTCTACGGTGGGAAACACTGAAGCTTTCTTT. Its translation is CASSSTVGNTEAFF.

The rearrangement uses TRBV4-3 and TRBJ2-3; TRBD2 matches at 7 bases. The CDR3 totals 15 residues. The V gene end was trimmed by 6 bases and the J gene end by 4 bases; junction bases not matched to a gene: 10. From germline, CDR1 is LGHNA and CDR2 YSLEER. The CDR3: CASSTTGLQSDTQYF. The CDR3 nucleotides are TGCGCCAGCAGTACCACGGGACTACAATCAGATACGCAGTATTTT.

In this sample, this clone turned up a few times. The chain carries TRBV7-2 and TRBJ1-6; D is unclear. Germline V gene data show CDR1 as SGHTA and CDR2 as FQGNSA. V lost 5 bases and J lost 7, with 12 bases in between. The CDR3 consists of 14 residues. This CDR3 is CASSPRGFNSPLHF. CDR3 DNA: TGTGCCAGCAGCCCGCGGGGATTCAATTCACCCCTCCACTTT.

The chain is built from TRBV6-5 and TRBJ1-1; D is uncertain. Germline assignment: CDR1 MNHEY and CDR2 SVGAGI. The CDR3 is 13 amino acids. V lost 7 bases and J 0 bases, leaving 9 bases between the germline ends. The CDR3 loop reads CASTEILNTEAFF. The CDR3 DNA follows: TGTGCCAGCACAGAGATATTGAACACTGAAGCTTTCTTT.

The chain couples TRBV7-2 to TRBJ1-6; no reliable D call. V lost 4 bases, J lost 7 bases, and 11 bases lay in between. CDR1 SGHTA and CDR2 FQGNSA come from the germline V gene. There are 14 residues in the CDR3. The CDR3 spells CASSSAQTNSPLHF. CDR3 DNA: TGTGCCAGCAGCTCGGCCCAGACAAATTCACCCCTCCACTTT.

The rearrangement links TRBV18 to TRBJ1-4; D not resolved. Deletions cut 0 bases from V and 0 bases from J, with 11 bases between. The CDR3 runs 17 residues. CDR1 and CDR2 from the germline V gene are KGHSH and LQKENI. The CDR3 sequence is CASSPPVGSATNEKLFF. For the CDR3, the DNA is TGTGCCAGCTCACCACCGGTAGGATCTGCAACTAATGAAAAACTGTTTTTT.

V gene TRBV27 combines with J gene TRBJ2-3; 10 bases agree with TRBD2. The CDR3 has 15 amino acids. V dropped 6 bases and J dropped 0; count of bases not matched to a gene: 3. Germline V gene sequence: CDR1 MNHEY, CDR2 SMNVEV (reference sequence). CDR3 sequence: CASSRSGGSTDTQYF. The DNA for the CDR3 is TGTGCCAGCAGCCGTAGCGGGGGGAGCACAGATACGCAGTATTTT.

The chain recombines TRBV28 with TRBJ1-1, with D unresolved. In germline, CDR1 is MDHEN, CDR2 SYDVKM. Trimming stripped 1 base from V and 7 bases from J, with 10 bases between. CDR3 length equals 13 residues. In DNA, the CDR3 is TGTGCCAGCAGTTTATTCGGAGAAAGTGAAGCTTTCTTT. This translates into CASSLFGESEAFF.

This clone appeared a few times. The rearrangement uses TRBV7-9 and TRBJ1-6; D ambiguous. Looked up from germline, CDR1 is SEHNR and CDR2 is FQNEAQ (reference sequence). The length of the CDR3 is 13 residues. Trimming took off 3 bases at V and 9 bases at J, with 9 bases between the two ends. The CDR3 loop reads CASSFVGSSPLHF. In DNA, the CDR3 is TGTGCCAGCAGCTTTGTGGGGAGTTCACCCCTCCACTTT.

The J gene is TRBJ2-2, the V gene TRBV11-3; the match to TRBD1 covers 9 bases. The germline gives CDR1 SGHNT, CDR2 YENEEA. V gave up 5 bases and J gave up 6 bases; unmatched junction bases: 10. This CDR3 has 16 amino acids. Here the CDR3 DNA reads TGTGCCAGCAGCAAAGGGGGACAGGGAGGTTCCGGGGAGCTGTTTTTT. This translates into CASSKGGQGGSGELFF.

The chain is built from TRBV3-1 (or the pseudogene TRBV3-2) and TRBJ2-5; D not certain. The ends were cut back, 2 bases at V and 4 bases at J, with 14 bases in the middle. This CDR3 region has 15 residues. CDR1 LGHDT and CDR2 YNNKEL come from the germline V gene (reference sequence). CDR3 sequence reads: CASSQPWALGETQYF. As DNA, the CDR3 is TGTGCCAGCAGCCAACCCTGGGCCCTGGGAGAGACCCAGTACTTC.

CDR3 nucleotide sequence: TGTGCCAGCAGATATGTAAATGAAAAACTGTTTTTT. It encodes CASRYVNEKLFF. The gene calls are TRBV2 and TRBJ1-4; D is unclear. The V end was cut by 6 bases, the J end by 5 bases, with 7 bases between. This CDR3 comprises 12 residues. Germline-derived CDR1 and CDR2 are SNHLY and FYNNEI.

This chain uses TRBV5-6 with TRBJ1-2; D ambiguous. V shed 4 bases and J shed 2 bases, with 3 bases lying between them. The CDR3 extends over 11 amino acids. Germline lookup yields CDR1 SGHDT and CDR2 YYEEEE. The CDR3 loop reads CASSINYGYTF. The CDR3, as DNA: TGTGCCAGCAGCATAAACTATGGCTACACCTTC.

This CDR3 reads CASSLSGQVGHDEQYF. The DNA for the CDR3 is TGCGCCAGCAGCTTATCGGGACAGGTCGGGCATGACGAGCAGTACTTC. This chain uses TRBV5-1 with TRBJ2-7, with 8 bases lining up with TRBD1. The CDR3 contains 16 residues. Germline CDR1 reads SGHRS; CDR2 reads YFSETQ. The V segment lost 2 bases and the J segment 5 bases; nucleotides outside the gene matches: 12. Supplemented by reference TRBV5-1 and TRBJ2-7, the full variable domain reads KAGVTQTPRYLIKTRGQQVTLSCSPISGHRSVSWYQQTPGQGLQFLFEYFSETQRNKGNFPGRFSGRQFSNSRSEMNVSTLELGDSALYLCASSLSGQVGHDEQYFGPGTRLTVT.

The J gene is TRBJ2-2, the V gene TRBV15; D gene unclear. The CDR3 consists of 15 residues. CDR1 and CDR2 (germline): LNHNV, YYDKDF (reference sequence). V dropped 0 bases and J dropped 8 bases, with 13 bases sitting between them. CDR3 region: CATSRDRFVRGELFF. CDR3 in DNA: TGTGCCACCAGCAGAGATCGGTTCGTCCGGGGGGAGCTGTTTTTT.

The chain links TRBV5-1 to TRBJ2-7; D possibly corresponds to TRBD2 (6 bases). Trimming took 4 bases from V and 6 from J, leaving 14 bases between them. Germline assignment: CDR1 SGHRS and CDR2 YFSETQ. This CDR3 spans 13 amino acids. The CDR3 sequence is CASSLTLGGEQYF. CDR3 sequence (DNA): TGCGCCAGCAGCCTTACACTCGGGGGCGAGCAGTACTTC.

The chain employs TRBV9 and TRBJ2-7, with D tentatively TRBD2 (5 bases). V lost 4 bases and J 0 bases, leaving 11 bases between the germline ends. The V gene's germline CDR1 is SGDLS and CDR2 YYNGEE. The CDR3 contains 14 residues. The CDR3: CASSPGLASYEQYF. The CDR3 coding sequence is TGTGCCAGCAGCCCCGGACTGGCCTCCTACGAGCAGTACTTC.

This clone appeared a single time. The J gene is TRBJ2-7, the V gene TRBV12-3 or TRBV12-4; D not certain. The CDR3 runs 13 residues. V dropped 3 bases and J dropped 6 bases, with 12 bases sitting between them. In nucleotides, the CDR3 is TGTGCCAGCAGTTTTGGGCCTGCGCCCGAGCAGTACTTC. This codes for CASSFGPAPEQYF.